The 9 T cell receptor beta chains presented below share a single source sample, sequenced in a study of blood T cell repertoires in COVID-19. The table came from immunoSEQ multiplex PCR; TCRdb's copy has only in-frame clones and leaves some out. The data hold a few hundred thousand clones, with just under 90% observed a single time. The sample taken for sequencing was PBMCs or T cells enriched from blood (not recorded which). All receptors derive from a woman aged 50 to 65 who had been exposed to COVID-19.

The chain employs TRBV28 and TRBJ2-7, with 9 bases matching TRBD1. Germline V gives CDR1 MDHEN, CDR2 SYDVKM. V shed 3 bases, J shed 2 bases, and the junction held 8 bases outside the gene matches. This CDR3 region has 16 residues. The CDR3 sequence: CASSFAPGQGTYEQYF. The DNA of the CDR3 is TGTGCCAGCAGTTTTGCACCGGGACAGGGAACCTACGAGCAGTACTTC.

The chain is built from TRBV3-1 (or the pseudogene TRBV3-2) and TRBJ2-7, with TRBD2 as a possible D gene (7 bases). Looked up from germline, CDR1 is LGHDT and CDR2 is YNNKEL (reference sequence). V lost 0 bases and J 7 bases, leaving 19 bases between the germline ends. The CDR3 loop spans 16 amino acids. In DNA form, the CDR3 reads TGTGCCAGCAGCCAAGACGGACGGGGGGCTCCGTGGGAGCAGTACTTC. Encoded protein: CASSQDGRGAPWEQYF.

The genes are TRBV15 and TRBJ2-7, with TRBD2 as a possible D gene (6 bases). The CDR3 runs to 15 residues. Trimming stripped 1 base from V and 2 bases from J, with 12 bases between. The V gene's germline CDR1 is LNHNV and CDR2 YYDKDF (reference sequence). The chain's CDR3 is CATSRVAGKTYEQYF. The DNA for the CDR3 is TGTGCCACCAGCAGAGTGGCGGGAAAGACCTACGAGCAGTACTTC.

CDR3 nucleotides: TGTGCCAGCAGCTGGACAGGCCAAGAGACCCAGTACTTC. Translating it yields CASSWTGQETQYF. The chain couples TRBV3-1 (or the pseudogene TRBV3-2) to TRBJ2-5; 7 nucleotides agree with TRBD1. Per germline, CDR1 LGHDT and CDR2 YNNKEL (reference sequence). V shed 5 bases and J 1 base; nucleotides not matched to a gene: 1. This CDR3 comprises 13 residues.

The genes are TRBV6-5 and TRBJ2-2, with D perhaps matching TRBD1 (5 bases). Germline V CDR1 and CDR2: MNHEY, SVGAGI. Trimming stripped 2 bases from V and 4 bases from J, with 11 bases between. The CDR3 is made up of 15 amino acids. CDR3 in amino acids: CASSYAQGGTGELFF. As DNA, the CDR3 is TGTGCCAGCAGTTACGCGCAGGGTGGCACCGGGGAGCTGTTTTTT.

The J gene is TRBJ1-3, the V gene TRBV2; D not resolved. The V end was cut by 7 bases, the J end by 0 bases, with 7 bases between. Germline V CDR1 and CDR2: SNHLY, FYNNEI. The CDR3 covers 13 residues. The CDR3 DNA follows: TGTGCCAGCACCCGGAGCTCTGGAAACACCATATATTTT. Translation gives CASTRSSGNTIYF.

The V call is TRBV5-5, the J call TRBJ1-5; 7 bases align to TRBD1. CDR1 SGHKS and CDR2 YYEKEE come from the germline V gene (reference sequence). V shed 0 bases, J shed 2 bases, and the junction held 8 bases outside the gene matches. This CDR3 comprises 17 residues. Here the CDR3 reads CASSLEGGLTGNQPQHF. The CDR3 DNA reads TGTGCCAGCAGCTTGGAAGGGGGCCTGACCGGCAATCAGCCCCAGCATTTT.

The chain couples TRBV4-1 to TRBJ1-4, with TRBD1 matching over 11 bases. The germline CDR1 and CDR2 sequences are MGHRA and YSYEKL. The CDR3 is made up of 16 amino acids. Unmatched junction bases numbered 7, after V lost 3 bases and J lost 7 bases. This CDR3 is CASSQDIGTGGEKLFF. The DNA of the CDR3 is TGCGCCAGCAGCCAGGATATAGGGACAGGGGGTGAAAAACTGTTTTTT.

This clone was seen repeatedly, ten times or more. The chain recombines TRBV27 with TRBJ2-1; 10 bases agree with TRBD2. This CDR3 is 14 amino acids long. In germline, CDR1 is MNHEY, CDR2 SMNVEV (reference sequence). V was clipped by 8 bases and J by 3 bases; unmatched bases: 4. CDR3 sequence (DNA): TGTGCCAGCCGGGGACTAGCGAACTACAATGAGCAGTTCTTC. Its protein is CASRGLANYNEQFF.